Listed below are T cell receptor beta chains from one sample, sequenced in a study of shared clonotypes between healthy human individuals. Profiled with immunoSEQ multiplex PCR; TCRdb holds only in-frame clones, not every one. The data show some 580,000 clones, approximately 97% seen once. Material: naive CD4+ T cells sorted from blood. These TCRs come from a woman under 40 in good health. Each CDR3 is given with its conserved first and last residue. A D gene is named only where the DNA matches it firmly. The size entry is marked missing in some rows and otherwise reads once, few, many or a size class.

J gene: TRBJ1-1; V gene: TRBV9; D gene: -; clone size: once; CDR3 DNA: TGTGCCAGCAGCGTAAACCGGAACACTGAAGCTTTCTTT; CDR3 protein: CASSVNRNTEAFF
J gene: TRBJ2-7; V gene: TRBV5-4; D gene: -; clone size: -; CDR3 DNA: TGTGCCAGCAGCAAGGATGGGGGAGCACACTCCTACGAGCAGTACTTC; CDR3 protein: CASSKDGGAHSYEQYF
J gene: TRBJ2-7; V gene: TRBV30; D gene: -; clone size: -; CDR3 DNA: TGTGCCTGGAGTTCCCAATTGATCTACGAGCAGTACTTC; CDR3 protein: CAWSSQLIYEQYF
J gene: TRBJ2-2; V gene: TRBV19; D gene: -; clone size: once; CDR3 DNA: TGTGCCAGTAGTCCCGTATCAGCGAACACCGGGGAGCTGTTTTTT; CDR3 protein: CASSPVSANTGELFF
J gene: TRBJ2-1; V gene: TRBV6-6; D gene: -; clone size: -; CDR3 DNA: TGTGCCAGCAGTTACCTGGGACCCAGCTCCTACAATGAGCAGTTCTTC; CDR3 protein: CASSYLGPSSYNEQFF
J gene: TRBJ1-1; V gene: TRBV6-6; D gene: TRBD1; clone size: -; CDR3 DNA: TGTGCCAGCAGTTCTACTGAGGGACAGGGGACGGGGGCTTTCTTT; CDR3 protein: CASSSTEGQGTGAFF
J gene: TRBJ2-1; V gene: TRBV11-2; D gene: TRBD2; clone size: -; CDR3 DNA: TGTGCCAGCAGCTTACTCGGACTAGCGAACAATGAGCAGTTCTTC; CDR3 protein: CASSLLGLANNEQFF
J gene: TRBJ2-7; V gene: TRBV11-2; D gene: -; clone size: once; CDR3 DNA: TGTGCCAGCAGCTCCGCTGGGGGCAGGGGATACGAGCAGTACTTC; CDR3 protein: CASSSAGGRGYEQYF
J gene: TRBJ2-7; V gene: TRBV6-5; D gene: TRBD1; clone size: -; CDR3 DNA: TGTGCCAGCAGGAAGGGACAGGGGATCTACGAGCAGTACTTC; CDR3 protein: CASRKGQGIYEQYF
J gene: TRBJ2-4; V gene: TRBV25-1; D gene: -; clone size: -; CDR3 DNA: TGTGCCAGCAGTGCCTCCCCAAGCTGGGAGAACATTCAGTACTTC; CDR3 protein: CASSASPSWENIQYF
J gene: TRBJ2-7; V gene: TRBV5-6; D gene: -; clone size: -; CDR3 DNA: TGTGCCAGCAGCCCAAGGGCCGGGGGCACCCACGAGCAGTACTTC; CDR3 protein: CASSPRAGGTHEQYF
J gene: TRBJ1-2; V gene: TRBV6-6; D gene: -; clone size: once; CDR3 DNA: TGTGCCAGCAGTTCCGGACACTTCTATGGCTACACCTTC; CDR3 protein: CASSSGHFYGYTF
J gene: TRBJ1-1; V gene: TRBV5-8; D gene: -; clone size: -; CDR3 DNA: TGTGCCAGCAGCTTACCAGGGTGGAACACTGAAGCTTTCTTT; CDR3 protein: CASSLPGWNTEAFF
J gene: TRBJ2-2; V gene: TRBV5-1; D gene: -; clone size: -; CDR3 DNA: TGCGCCAGCAGCACAGATGGGGACACCGGGGAGCTGTTTTTT; CDR3 protein: CASSTDGDTGELFF